The clone carrying this T cell receptor beta chain was found many times. Trimming took 6 bases from V and 12 from J; bases not matched to a gene: 9. There are 13 residues in the CDR3. TCRdb used MiXCR to reprocess the 5' RACE reads, holding one entry per CDR3 protein. This sample has 200,000 to 300,000 distinct CDR3 sequences, with approximately 11% found just once. The entry originates in a study of identical twins. The data also belong to a second study, concerning yellow fever vaccine responses in identical twins.

The receptor was isolated from a woman aged 18-35 years in good health. The chain carries TRBV12-3 or TRBV12-4 and TRBJ2-1, with 9 bases matching TRBD2. Input material: memory (CD45RO+) T cells sorted from blood. The CDR3 nucleotides read TGTGCCAGCAGAGTAGCGGGAGAAATAGGGCAGTTCTTC. This encodes CASRVAGEIGQFF.